This section outlines one T cell receptor beta chain sequence together with its context. Its antigen remains unidentified. The sample originates from a study of identical twins. Template switching (which added a universal primer site) was used, and cDNA carried unique molecular identifiers. MiXCR, run by TCRdb on the 5' RACE reads, gives a single entry per CDR3 protein. The sample holds about 470,000 distinct CDR3 sequences; roughly 24% are singletons and the top ten take just under 3%. This CDR3 is 14 amino acids long. The V gene's germline CDR1 is SGHTA and CDR2 FQGNSA. V dropped 7 bases and J dropped 7 bases, with 20 bases sitting between them. Study outcomes and limitations: In cord blood, abundant beta clonotypes had fewer insertions; memory showed no trend. The same donors were not followed; conclusions instead depended on cross-sectional statistical analysis.

Everyone who donated was a healthy Caucasian. These data were also reused for a study on T cells expressing NK-cell markers.

This sequence was found in a woman aged 18 to 35 in good health. This chain joins TRBV7-2 and TRBJ2-7; either TRBD1 or TRBD2 may fit D (6 bases each). Sequenced material: CD4+ T cells sorted from blood. As DNA, the CDR3 is TGTGCCAGCAACCCTCCCGGAGGGGGGAGGGAGCAGTACTTC. Its translation: CASNPPGGGREQYF.